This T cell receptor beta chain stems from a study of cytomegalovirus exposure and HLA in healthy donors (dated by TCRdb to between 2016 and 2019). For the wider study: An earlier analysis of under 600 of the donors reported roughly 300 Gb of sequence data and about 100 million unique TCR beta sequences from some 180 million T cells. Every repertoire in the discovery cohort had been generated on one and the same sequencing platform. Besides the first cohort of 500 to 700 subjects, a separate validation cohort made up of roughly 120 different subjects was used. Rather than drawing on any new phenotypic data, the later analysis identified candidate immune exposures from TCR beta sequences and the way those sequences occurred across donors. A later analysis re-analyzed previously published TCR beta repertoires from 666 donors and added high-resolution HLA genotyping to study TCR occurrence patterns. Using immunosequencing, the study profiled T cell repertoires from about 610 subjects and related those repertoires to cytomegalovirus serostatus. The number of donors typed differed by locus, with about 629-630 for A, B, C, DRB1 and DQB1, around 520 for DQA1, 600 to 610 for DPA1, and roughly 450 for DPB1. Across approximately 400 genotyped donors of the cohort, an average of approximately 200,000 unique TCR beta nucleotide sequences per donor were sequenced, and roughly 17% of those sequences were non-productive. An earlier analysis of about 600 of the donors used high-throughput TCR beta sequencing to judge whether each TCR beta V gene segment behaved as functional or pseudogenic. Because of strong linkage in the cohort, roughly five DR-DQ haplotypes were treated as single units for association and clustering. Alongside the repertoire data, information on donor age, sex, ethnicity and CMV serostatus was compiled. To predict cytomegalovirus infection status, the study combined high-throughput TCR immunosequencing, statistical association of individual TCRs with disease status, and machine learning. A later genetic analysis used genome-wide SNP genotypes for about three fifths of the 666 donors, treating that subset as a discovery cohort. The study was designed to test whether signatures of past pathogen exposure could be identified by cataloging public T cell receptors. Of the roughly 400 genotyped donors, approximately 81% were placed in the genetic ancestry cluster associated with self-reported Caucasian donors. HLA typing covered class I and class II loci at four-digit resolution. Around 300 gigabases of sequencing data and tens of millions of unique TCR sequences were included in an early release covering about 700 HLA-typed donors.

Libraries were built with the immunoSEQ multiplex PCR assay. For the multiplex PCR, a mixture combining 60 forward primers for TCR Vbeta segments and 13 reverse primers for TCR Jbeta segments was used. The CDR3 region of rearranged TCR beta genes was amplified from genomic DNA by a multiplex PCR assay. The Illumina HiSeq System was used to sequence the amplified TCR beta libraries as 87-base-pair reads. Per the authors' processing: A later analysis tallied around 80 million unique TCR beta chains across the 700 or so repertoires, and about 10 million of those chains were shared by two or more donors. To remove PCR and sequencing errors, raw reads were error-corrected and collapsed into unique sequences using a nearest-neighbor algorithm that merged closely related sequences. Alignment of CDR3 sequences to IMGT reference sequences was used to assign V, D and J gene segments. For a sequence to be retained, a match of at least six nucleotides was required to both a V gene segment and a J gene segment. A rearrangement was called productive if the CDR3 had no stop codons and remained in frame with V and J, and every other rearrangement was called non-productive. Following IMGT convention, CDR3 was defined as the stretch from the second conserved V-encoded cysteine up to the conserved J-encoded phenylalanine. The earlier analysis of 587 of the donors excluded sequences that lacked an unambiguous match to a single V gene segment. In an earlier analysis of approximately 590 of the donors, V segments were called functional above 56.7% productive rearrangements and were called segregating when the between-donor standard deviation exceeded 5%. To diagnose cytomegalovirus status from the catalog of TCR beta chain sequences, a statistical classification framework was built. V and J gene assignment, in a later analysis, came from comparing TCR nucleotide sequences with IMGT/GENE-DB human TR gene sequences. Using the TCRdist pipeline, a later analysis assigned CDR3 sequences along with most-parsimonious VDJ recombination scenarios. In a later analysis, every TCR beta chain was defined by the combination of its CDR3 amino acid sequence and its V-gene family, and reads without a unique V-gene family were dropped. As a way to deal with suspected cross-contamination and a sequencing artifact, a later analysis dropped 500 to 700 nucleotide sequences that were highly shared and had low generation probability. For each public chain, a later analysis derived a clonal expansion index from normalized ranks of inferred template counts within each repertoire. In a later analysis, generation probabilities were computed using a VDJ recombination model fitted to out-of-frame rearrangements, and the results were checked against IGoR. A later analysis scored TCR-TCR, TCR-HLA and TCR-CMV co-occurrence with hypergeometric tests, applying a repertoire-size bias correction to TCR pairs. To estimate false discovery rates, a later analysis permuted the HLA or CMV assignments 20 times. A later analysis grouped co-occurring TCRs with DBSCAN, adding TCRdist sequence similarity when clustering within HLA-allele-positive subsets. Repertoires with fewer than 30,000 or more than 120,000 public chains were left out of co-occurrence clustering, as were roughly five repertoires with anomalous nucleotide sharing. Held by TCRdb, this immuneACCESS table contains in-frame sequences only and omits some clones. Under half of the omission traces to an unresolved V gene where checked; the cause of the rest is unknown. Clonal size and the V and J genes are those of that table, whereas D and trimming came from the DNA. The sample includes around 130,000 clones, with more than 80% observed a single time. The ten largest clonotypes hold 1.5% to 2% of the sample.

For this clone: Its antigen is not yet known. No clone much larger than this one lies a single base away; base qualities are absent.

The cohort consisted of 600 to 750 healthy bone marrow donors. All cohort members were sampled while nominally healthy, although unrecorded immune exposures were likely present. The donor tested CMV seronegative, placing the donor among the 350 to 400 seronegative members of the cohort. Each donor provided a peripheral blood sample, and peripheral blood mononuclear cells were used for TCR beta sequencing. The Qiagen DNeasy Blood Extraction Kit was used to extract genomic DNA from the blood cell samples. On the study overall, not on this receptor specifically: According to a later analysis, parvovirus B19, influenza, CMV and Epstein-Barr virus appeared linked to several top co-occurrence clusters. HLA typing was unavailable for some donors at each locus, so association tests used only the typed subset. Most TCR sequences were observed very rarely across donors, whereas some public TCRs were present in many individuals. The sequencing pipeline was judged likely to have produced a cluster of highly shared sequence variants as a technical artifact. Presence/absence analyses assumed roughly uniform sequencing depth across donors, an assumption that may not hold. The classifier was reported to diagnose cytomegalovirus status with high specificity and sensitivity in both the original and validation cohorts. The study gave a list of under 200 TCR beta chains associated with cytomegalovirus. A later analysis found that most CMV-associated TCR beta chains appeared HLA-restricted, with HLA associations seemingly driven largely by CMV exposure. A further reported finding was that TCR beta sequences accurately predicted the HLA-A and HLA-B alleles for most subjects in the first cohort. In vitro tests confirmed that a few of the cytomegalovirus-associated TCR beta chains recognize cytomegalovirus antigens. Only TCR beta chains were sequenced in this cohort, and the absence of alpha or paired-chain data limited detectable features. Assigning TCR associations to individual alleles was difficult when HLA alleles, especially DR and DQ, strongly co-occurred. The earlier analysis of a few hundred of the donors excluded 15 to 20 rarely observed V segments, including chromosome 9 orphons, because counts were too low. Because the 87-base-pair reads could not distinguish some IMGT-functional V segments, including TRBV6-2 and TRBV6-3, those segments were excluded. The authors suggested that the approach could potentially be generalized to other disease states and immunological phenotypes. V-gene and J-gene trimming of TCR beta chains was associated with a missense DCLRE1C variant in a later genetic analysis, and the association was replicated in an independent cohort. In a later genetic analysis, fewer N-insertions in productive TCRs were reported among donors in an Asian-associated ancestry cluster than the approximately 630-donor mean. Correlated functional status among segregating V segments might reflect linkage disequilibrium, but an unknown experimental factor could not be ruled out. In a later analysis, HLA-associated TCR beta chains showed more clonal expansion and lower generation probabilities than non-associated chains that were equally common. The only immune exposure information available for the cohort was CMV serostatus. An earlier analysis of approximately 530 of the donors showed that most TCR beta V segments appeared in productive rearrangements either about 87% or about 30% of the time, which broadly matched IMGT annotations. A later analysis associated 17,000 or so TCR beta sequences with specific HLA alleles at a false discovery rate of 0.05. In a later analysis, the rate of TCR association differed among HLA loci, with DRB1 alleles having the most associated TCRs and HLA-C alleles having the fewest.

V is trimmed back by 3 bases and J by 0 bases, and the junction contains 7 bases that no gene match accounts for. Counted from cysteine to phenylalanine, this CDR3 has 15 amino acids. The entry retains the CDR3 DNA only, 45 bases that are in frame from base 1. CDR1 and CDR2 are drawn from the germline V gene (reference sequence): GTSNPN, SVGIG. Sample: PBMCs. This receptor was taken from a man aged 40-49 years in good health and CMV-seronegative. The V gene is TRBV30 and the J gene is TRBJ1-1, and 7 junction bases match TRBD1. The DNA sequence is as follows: TGTGCCTGGAGAGGGACAGTTCTACTGAACACTGAAGCTTTCTTT. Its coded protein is CAWRGTVLLNTEAFF.